Below, 15 T cell receptor beta chains from the same sample are listed, as sequenced in a study of neurological immune-mediated disorders. As for time point: longitudinal time-point 3. From the 5' RACE reads, TCRdb called clonotypes with MiXCR, one entry per CDR3 protein. The profile shows tens of thousands of distinct CDR3 sequences, roughly 4.5% of them singletons. The sequencing sample was made of PBMCs. These receptors all stem from a woman aged 60-75 years with multiple sclerosis.

This clonotype occurred many times. The V gene is TRBV5-1, the J gene TRBJ2-3; TRBD1 agrees at 9 bases. The J segment lost 4 bases and the V segment lost 6 bases, leaving 9 bases of the junction unmatched. This CDR3 is 15 amino acids long. Germline assignment: CDR1 SGHRS and CDR2 YFSETQ. The CDR3 here is CASTTAGQGPDTQYF. The CDR3, as DNA: TGCGCCAGCACCACCGCGGGACAGGGACCAGATACGCAGTATTTT.

This clonotype appeared many times. A junction boundary mismatches the germline segment, possibly from a read error. The rearrangement joins TRBV7-7 to TRBJ2-5; 9 bases map to TRBD1. The CDR3 length is 14 residues. Germline V gene sequence: CDR1 SSHAT, CDR2 FNYEAQ (reference sequence). The CDR3 DNA sequence: TGTGCTAGCAGCAGGGACAGGGCGGAAGAGACCCAGTACTTC. This codes for CASSRDRAEETQYF.

This clonotype has ten or more counts. The chain has TRBV5-1 and TRBJ1-6, with 8 bases fitting TRBD1. J gave up 10 bases and V 6 bases, and 6 bases lay outside the gene matches. This CDR3 is 13 amino acids long. The germline V gene encodes CDR1 SGHRS and CDR2 YFSETQ. This chain's CDR3 is CASTDRDDSPLHF. The CDR3 DNA follows: TGCGCCAGCACGGACAGGGACGACTCACCCCTCCACTTT.

This clonotype was seen ten or more times. The gene calls are TRBV29-1 and TRBJ2-1; D call uncertain. Germline loops: CDR1 SQVTM, CDR2 ANQGSEA. This CDR3 contains 15 residues. Trimming removed 1 base from V and 0 bases from J, with 10 bases in between. The CDR3 loop is CSVEAGRSSYNEQFF. CDR3 nucleotide sequence: TGCAGCGTTGAAGCCGGCCGTTCCTCCTACAATGAGCAGTTCTTC.

This clonotype came up many times. V usage is TRBV5-1 and J usage is TRBJ2-7; TRBD2 matches 12 bases. The CDR3 spans 13 residues. Germline-derived CDR1 and CDR2 are SGHRS and YFSETQ. V dropped 6 bases and J dropped 7; count of bases not matched to a gene: 5. CDR3 DNA sequence: TGCGCCAGCAACTCCGGACTAGCGGGGGAGCAGTACTTC. Its protein product is CASNSGLAGEQYF.

This clonotype showed up many times. The V gene is TRBV5-1, the J gene TRBJ2-1, with TRBD1 matching 9 bases. CDR1 and CDR2 (germline): SGHRS, YFSETQ. The CDR3 runs 18 residues. V gave up 4 bases and J gave up 1 base; unmatched junction bases: 12. CDR3 residues: CASSKYRDRVPSYNEQFF. The CDR3 nucleotides read TGCGCCAGCAGCAAATACCGGGACAGGGTCCCTTCCTACAATGAGCAGTTCTTC.

This clonotype was detected ten times or more. The V gene is TRBV5-1, the J gene TRBJ2-2; D gene ambiguous. Trimming pared 4 bases from V and 6 bases from J, leaving 10 bases between. This CDR3 comprises 13 residues. Germline V lookup: CDR1 SGHRS, CDR2 YFSETQ. The CDR3, as DNA: TGCGCCAGCAGCGAAGGGATGGCCGGGGAGCTGTTTTTT. It encodes CASSEGMAGELFF.

This clonotype was counted at least ten times. This sequence joins TRBV9 and TRBJ2-5; TRBD2 might be the D (6 bases). Germline V gene sequence: CDR1 SGDLS, CDR2 YYNGEE. The CDR3 is made up of 13 amino acids. The germline V and J ends were trimmed by 0 bases and 5 bases, with 8 bases remaining between them. CDR3 in amino acids: CASSVAGRETQYF. The CDR3 nucleotides read TGTGCCAGCAGCGTAGCGGGGAGGGAGACCCAGTACTTC.

This clonotype was seen ten or more times. This rearrangement joins TRBV24-1 to TRBJ2-2; TRBD2 matches at 7 bases. Germline V gene sequence: CDR1 KGHDR, CDR2 SFDVKD. With V trimmed by 4 bases and J by 7 bases, 11 bases remained unmatched. The CDR3 length is 16 residues. The DNA for the CDR3 is TGTGCCACCAGTGACTCCGTCCGCAGCGGGGTCGGGGAGCTGTTTTTT. Translating gives CATSDSVRSGVGELFF.

This clonotype was picked up many times. This chain uses TRBV11-3 with TRBJ2-3, with TRBD2 as a possible D gene (6 bases). V dropped 0 bases and J dropped 2 bases, with 9 bases sitting between them. There are 15 residues in the CDR3. Germline V gene lookup returns CDR1 SGHNT and CDR2 YENEEA. CDR3: CASSLEGGFTDTQYF. The DNA for the CDR3 is TGTGCCAGCAGCTTAGAGGGGGGATTCACAGATACGCAGTATTTT.

This clonotype was detected ten times or more. The V call is TRBV5-6, the J call TRBJ2-3; D remains ambiguous. Trimming removed 2 bases from V and 0 bases from J, with 4 bases in between. CDR1 and CDR2 (germline): SGHDT, YYEEEE. The CDR3 has 13 residues. The chain's CDR3 is CASSLWSTDTQYF. In DNA, the CDR3 is TGTGCCAGCAGCTTATGGAGCACAGATACGCAGTATTTT.

In this sample, this clonotype turned up many times. The rearrangement joins TRBV6-1 to TRBJ1-5; possibly TRBD1 for D (5 bases). The CDR3 is made up of 13 amino acids. CDR1 is MNHNS and CDR2 is SASEGT in the germline V gene. Trimming cost V 8 bases and J 10 bases, with 18 bases left between them. The CDR3 sequence is CASALGGREPQHF. As DNA, the CDR3 is TGTGCCAGCGCCCTGGGGGGTCGCGAACCCCAGCATTTT.

At least ten counts were recorded for this clonotype. The V and J genes are TRBV20-1 and TRBJ2-7; tentative D call: TRBD1 (5 bases). This CDR3 contains 13 residues. The germline V gene has CDR1 DFQATT and CDR2 SNEGSKA (reference sequence). V gave up 3 bases and J gave up 0 bases, with 9 bases separating them. For the CDR3, the DNA is TGCAGTGCTAGTGGGCAGGGCTCCTACGAGCAGTACTTC. Translating gives CSASGQGSYEQYF.

In this sample, this clonotype turned up many times. The chain has TRBV5-1 and TRBJ1-2, with 8 bases fitting TRBD1. The CDR3 spans 14 residues. V lost 4 bases to trimming and J lost 8 bases; unmatched junction nucleotides: 10. Per germline, CDR1 SGHRS and CDR2 YFSETQ. CDR3 nucleotide sequence: TGCGCCAGCAGCCCGTGGGCCACAGGGGGAGGCTACACCTTC. Translation gives CASSPWATGGGYTF.

This clonotype has a count of ten or more. The J gene is TRBJ2-1, the V gene TRBV3-1; perhaps TRBD1 as D (6 bases). V was trimmed by 2 bases and J by 7 bases, leaving 12 bases between them. The CDR3 totals 14 residues. Germline CDR1 reads LGHDT; CDR2 reads YNNKEL (reference sequence). In DNA, the CDR3 is TGTGCCAGCAGCCAAACAGGGCAGTCGAATGAGCAGTTCTTC. Its translation: CASSQTGQSNEQFF.